One sample yielded the 10 T cell receptor beta chains listed below, sequenced in a study of graft-versus-host responses after intestinal transplantation. Repertoires were generated with immunoSEQ multiplex PCR, while TCRdb's copy carries only in-frame clones and drops some. The table shows over 100,000 clones, with around 94% occurring only once. These receptors have no known antigen. Specimen: unstimulated CD4+ T cells sorted from spleen or lymph node cells, collected before transplant. The origin of the receptors is a human donor who was the organ donor for an intestinal transplant.

The rearrangement links TRBV6-1 to TRBJ2-7; unclear D gene. This CDR3 is built from 12 residues. V dropped 4 bases and J dropped 3 bases, with 7 bases sitting between them. Germline V gene lookup returns CDR1 MNHNS and CDR2 SASEGT. The CDR3 nucleotides read TGTGCCAGCAGTGGTAAATTCTACGAGCAGTACTTC. It is translated as CASSGKFYEQYF.

This chain connects TRBV7-2 to TRBJ2-7; D may be TRBD2 (7 bases). Per the germline V gene, CDR1 is SGHTA and CDR2 is FQGNSA. The CDR3 contains 15 residues. V was pared by 4 bases and J by 1 base, with 14 bases between. The CDR3 bases are TGTGCCAGCAGCTCGGAGGGAGGGGGGTCCTACGAGCAGTACTTC. Protein sequence: CASSSEGGGSYEQYF.

The chain has TRBV28 and TRBJ2-7, with D possibly matching TRBD2 (6 bases). The ends were cut back, 10 bases at V and 0 bases at J, with 16 bases in the middle. CDR3 size: 14 residues. Germline V CDR1 and CDR2: MDHEN, SYDVKM. In DNA form, the CDR3 reads TGTGCCATCGAAAGGAGGGGCGCCTCCTACGAGCAGTACTTC. Amino acids: CAIERRGASYEQYF.

DNA of the CDR3: TGTGCCAGCAGTGAAATGGGACTTTCTCGGGATACGCAGTATTTT. It specifies CASSEMGLSRDTQYF. The chain links TRBV2 to TRBJ2-3; perhaps TRBD2 as D (6 bases). Germline V gene data show CDR1 as SNHLY and CDR2 as FYNNEI. V was pared by 2 bases and J by 6 bases, with 15 bases between. The CDR3 contains 15 residues. The full variable domain, its missing parts supplied by reference TRBV2 and TRBJ2-3, is EPEVTQTPSHQVTQMGQEVILRCVPISNHLYFYWYRQILGQKVEFLVSFYNNEISEKSEIFDDQFSVERPDGSNFTLKIRSTKLEDSAMYFCASSEMGLSRDTQYFGPGTRLTVL.

The chain is built from TRBV9 and TRBJ1-3, with D perhaps TRBD1 (5 bases). This CDR3 spans 19 amino acids. The V gene's germline CDR1 is SGDLS and CDR2 YYNGEE. Between the trimmed V and J ends, which lost 0 bases and 0 bases, there was a span of 19 bases. The CDR3 here is CASSVGSNRGSSSGNTIYF. Written as DNA, the CDR3 is TGTGCCAGCAGCGTAGGCTCTAATCGGGGGTCGAGCTCTGGAAACACCATATATTTT.

The chain is built from TRBV5-1 and TRBJ2-4; D is tentatively TRBD1 or TRBD2 (6 bases each). Trimming removed 0 bases from V and 2 bases from J, with 12 bases in between. Germline V gene lookup returns CDR1 SGHRS and CDR2 YFSETQ. This CDR3 comprises 16 residues. CDR3 DNA sequence: TGCGCCAGCAGCTTGGATACGGGGGCCACCAAAAACATTCAGTACTTC. Protein: CASSLDTGATKNIQYF.

This clone appeared a few times. The V call is TRBV6-1, the J call TRBJ2-3; 9 bases line up with TRBD2. Trimming took 2 bases from V and 8 from J; bases not matched to a gene: 8. The CDR3 runs 15 residues. CDR1 and CDR2 from the germline V gene are MNHNS and SASEGT. The CDR3 loop is CASSESGGGAGTQYF. Here the CDR3 DNA reads TGTGCCAGCAGTGAATCAGGCGGGGGGGCAGGTACGCAGTATTTT.

The chain carries TRBV6-5 and TRBJ2-7; D perhaps matches TRBD1 (5 bases). V lost 10 bases to trimming and J lost 0 bases, with 13 bases between them. The CDR3 length is 13 residues. Germline CDR1 and CDR2: MNHEY and SVGAGI. The CDR3 DNA is TGTGCCATCCAGACAGACTCCTCCTACGAGCAGTACTTC. Translating gives CAIQTDSSYEQYF.

The chain carries TRBV15 and TRBJ2-3, with D unresolved. This CDR3 contains 15 residues. V gave up 0 bases and J gave up 6 bases, with 13 bases separating them. Germline V gives CDR1 LNHNV, CDR2 YYDKDF (reference sequence). The CDR3 region has the DNA TGTGCCACCAGCAGAGAGGCGGCGAGTGGGGATACGCAGTATTTT. This translates into CATSREAASGDTQYF.

CDR3 sequence: CAWGDSYGYTF. CDR3 coding DNA: TGTGCCTGGGGGGACAGCTATGGCTACACCTTC. The chain is built from TRBV30 and TRBJ1-2, with 7 bases identical to TRBD1. The CDR3 is made up of 11 amino acids. CDR1 is GTSNPN and CDR2 is SVGIG in the germline V gene (reference sequence). After removal of 5 bases from V and 4 bases from J, the junction contained 1 base not matched to a gene.